Listed here are 3 T cell receptor beta chains from one sample, sequenced in a study of T cells in Graves' hyperthyroidism and ophthalmopathy. From RNA transcripts, TCR beta CDR3 regions were amplified. During a first-round RT-PCR of the TCR CDR3, the HTBI primer set was used. TCRdb passed the multiplex PCR reads through MiXCR, listing each CDR3 protein once. The sample includes about 640,000 distinct CDR3 sequences, more than 20% of them seen just once. The source material was blood. The receptors were gathered from a man aged 30 to 45 with Graves' ophthalmopathy.

V usage is TRBV28 and J usage is TRBJ1-2, with D possibly being TRBD1 (6 bases). This CDR3 region has 15 residues. Germline V CDR1 and CDR2: MDHEN, SYDVKM. V lost 6 bases, J lost 4 bases, and 18 bases lay in between. The CDR3 DNA is TGTGCCAGCAGCCGCCCGGCCACAGGGCGCTATGGCTACACCTTC. Its protein is CASSRPATGRYGYTF.

J is TRBJ1-2 and V is TRBV19, with D possibly matching TRBD1 (5 bases). Trimming left V 2 bases short and J 4 bases short, with 11 bases between. CDR1 LNHDA and CDR2 SQIVND come from the germline V gene (reference sequence). The CDR3 extends over 14 amino acids. Written as DNA, the CDR3 is TGTGCCAGTAGTATATCCAGGGCCTCCTATGGCTACACCTTC. It yields the protein CASSISRASYGYTF.

This clonotype was recorded a few times. The rearrangement joins TRBV7-8 to TRBJ2-2, with 8 bases identical to TRBD2. The CDR3 covers 17 residues. The J segment lost 4 bases and the V segment lost 5 bases, leaving 12 bases of the junction unmatched. The V gene's germline CDR1 is SGHVS and CDR2 FQNEAQ. DNA of the CDR3: TGTGCCAGCAGCCCTGGTTGGGCGGGAGGTGGCACCGGGGAGCTGTTTTTT. Its translation: CASSPGWAGGGTGELFF.